This TCR beta chain was profiled in a study of CD8 T cells in Susac syndrome. CD8+ and CD4+ T cells circulating in blood were sequenced for TCR beta. It was negative isolation that provided the CD8+ and CD4+ T cells, whereas TEMRA cells were enriched by FACS. The RNA, roughly 0.45 to 1 ug, was put through reverse transcription using random hexamers. The authors amplified TCR beta CDR3 across 54 Vbeta and 13 Jbeta using immunoSEQ multiplex PCR. TCRdb fed the immunoSEQ multiplex PCR reads into MiXCR, producing one record per CDR3 protein. This sample has under 200,000 distinct CDR3 sequences; approximately 93% occur once, and the top ten carry about 0.1%. This clonotype has a single count. The clonotype comes from a human donor in good health. Input material: CD4+ T cells from PBMCs.

The CDR3 loop reads CSVVLRPGGELFF. CDR3 sequence (DNA): TGCAGCGTTGTATTGAGGCCGGGCGGGGAGCTGTTTTTT. V gene TRBV29-1 combines with J gene TRBJ2-2; the D is unclear. This CDR3 is built from 13 residues. The V and J ends lost 4 bases and 7 bases respectively, with 13 bases between them. The V gene's germline CDR1 is SQVTM and CDR2 ANQGSEA.